Reported below is one T cell receptor (beta chain). This sample stems from a study of blood T cell repertoires in COVID-19. Study background: COVID-19 samples from acute and convalescent phases originated in the United States, Italy and Spain.

This CDR3 contains 16 residues. In germline, CDR1 is SNHLY, CDR2 FYNNEI. V was pared by 5 bases and J by 0 bases, with 14 bases between. Authors' analysis steps: The assay estimated nucleated cells by amplifying reference gene primers. Clones were sequenced by immunoSEQ multiplex PCR, and TCRdb holds only the in-frame ones, with some missing. That table furnishes V, J and clone size, whereas the DNA furnished D and trimming. This table has fewer than 400,000 clones, 75% to 90% appearing once. Participants had their cohort set by participant-reported clinical history. The study counted Cohort 3 donors as recovered given two negative PCRs, clearance, or symptom resolution.

Sequenced material: PBMCs or T cells enriched from blood (not recorded which). The receptor was isolated from a man aged 25-45 years who had recovered from COVID-19. The rearrangement joins TRBV2 to TRBJ1-3; no definite D call. The CDR3 sequence is CASSKTVTSSGNTIYF. DNA of the CDR3: TGTGCCAGCAGTAAAACAGTCACTTCCTCTGGAAACACCATATATTTT.